This TCR beta chain was recovered during a study of radiation and T cells in renal cell carcinoma. Time point denoted: blood 2 weeks post-SBRT. The treatment denotes: 15 Gy SBRT to primary tumor, nephrectomy 4 weeks later. Clear cell pathology was present in this patient's renal cell carcinoma. Sequencing used immunoSEQ multiplex PCR; TCRdb keeps in-frame clones, though not all of them. The sample yields some 130,000 clones, approximately 90% seen once. The CDR3 totals 15 residues. From germline, CDR1 is MDHEN and CDR2 SYDVKM. V was clipped by 4 bases and J by 2 bases, with 11 bases between them. The sequences come from blood, collected from a patient whose treatment included radiotherapy and nephrectomy. The sequence came from a woman aged 70-85 years with renal cell carcinoma. The gene calls are TRBV28 and TRBJ1-4; tentative D call: TRBD1 (6 bases). The CDR3 here is CASSSGGRTNEKLFF. The CDR3 DNA sequence: TGTGCCAGCAGTTCCGGGGGGCGGACTAATGAAAAACTGTTTTTT. Together with reference TRBV28 and TRBJ1-4, the CDR3 gives the full variable domain: DVKVTQSSRYLVKRTGEKVFLECVQDMDHENMFWYRQDPGLGLRLIYFSYDVKMKEKGDIPEGYSVSREKKERFSLILESASTNQTSMYLCASSSGGRTNEKLFFGSGTQLSVL.